The 16 T cell receptor beta chains below were found in one sample sequenced in a study of cytomegalovirus exposure and HLA in healthy donors. Assay used: immunoSEQ multiplex PCR; TCRdb lists only in-frame clones, some missing. The data contain fewer than 300,000 clones, 70% to 90% of them singletons. Sequences were obtained from PBMCs. The origin of the receptors is a woman between 18 and 30 years old in good health and CMV-seronegative.

The CDR3 DNA is TGTGCCAGCAGATTACAGGGTATGACCTACGAGCAGTACTTC. Translation gives CASRLQGMTYEQYF. This rearrangement joins TRBV28 to TRBJ2-7, with TRBD1 as a possible D gene (6 bases). Trimming removed 6 bases at V and 2 bases at J, with 14 bases between. The CDR3 loop spans 14 amino acids. Germline CDR1 and CDR2: MDHEN and SYDVKM.

This chain links TRBV5-1 with TRBJ2-1; 9 bases fit TRBD1. With 5 bases clipped from V and 14 bases from J, the junction kept 11 bases outside the gene matches. Germline V gene sequence: CDR1 SGHRS, CDR2 YFSETQ. The CDR3 length is 13 residues. The CDR3 region has the DNA TGCGCCAGCAGTCTATGGACAGGGGAAGAGGAGTTCTTC. It translates to CASSLWTGEEEFF.

The rearrangement links TRBV28 to TRBJ2-6; the match to TRBD1 covers 9 bases. Germline values: CDR1 MDHEN, CDR2 SYDVKM. J gave up 0 bases and V 3 bases, and 6 bases lay outside the gene matches. The CDR3 loop spans 18 amino acids. In nucleotides, the CDR3 is TGTGCCAGCAGTTTCTCCGGGACAGGGCCCTCTGGGGCCAACGTCCTGACTTTC. As protein: CASSFSGTGPSGANVLTF.

This clone came up once. This chain connects TRBV6-1 to TRBJ1-1; D is perhaps TRBD1 (5 bases). Trimming took 8 bases from V and 2 from J, leaving 12 bases between them. The CDR3 consists of 13 residues. Germline V gene lookup returns CDR1 MNHNS and CDR2 SASEGT. The CDR3 DNA reads as TGTGCCAGCGGTTTCCAGGGCAACACTGAAGCTTTCTTT. Its protein product is CASGFQGNTEAFF.

The rearrangement links TRBV15 to TRBJ2-3, with 7 positions matching TRBD2. Germline V CDR1 and CDR2: LNHNV, YYDKDF (reference sequence). The length of the CDR3 is 13 residues. V trimming: 7 bases; J trimming: 2 bases; junction bases outside the gene matches: 3. CDR3 in amino acids: CATTGGSTDTQYF. CDR3 bases: TGTGCCACCACCGGGGGGTCCACAGATACGCAGTATTTT.

This clone was seen just once. V usage is TRBV9 and J usage is TRBJ2-7; TRBD2 aligns across 7 bases. Germline CDR1 SGDLS, CDR2 YYNGEE. Losses at the gene ends were 0 bases for V and 7 bases for J; bases not matched to a gene: 10. CDR3 length: 15 residues. The CDR3 region is CASSVEVGGVGEQYF. The CDR3 nucleotides are TGTGCCAGCAGCGTAGAGGTGGGAGGGGTTGGGGAGCAGTACTTC.

The genes are TRBV4-3 and TRBJ2-7, with no clear D. Germline V lookup: CDR1 LGHNA, CDR2 YSLEER. Trimming left V 0 bases short and J 6 bases short, with 9 bases between. The CDR3 has 13 residues. The CDR3: CASSQDGTGEQYF. The CDR3 nucleotides read TGCGCCAGCAGCCAAGACGGCACGGGCGAGCAGTACTTC.

The chain links TRBV25-1 to TRBJ1-3; D is perhaps TRBD1 (6 bases). The CDR3 length is 17 residues. The germline V gene has CDR1 MGHDK and CDR2 SYGVNS. The V gene lost 0 bases and the J gene lost 0 bases, with 12 bases spanning the gap. For the CDR3, the DNA is TGTGCCAGCAGTGAATATATCGGACAGAGCTCTGGAAACACCATATATTTT. Its protein product is CASSEYIGQSSGNTIYF. The full variable domain, rest sourced from reference TRBV25-1 and TRBJ1-3, is EADIYQTPRYLVIGTGKKITLECSQTMGHDKMYWYQQDPGMELHLIHYSYGVNSTEKGDLSSESTVSRIRTEHFPLTLESARPSHTSQYLCASSEYIGQSSGNTIYFGEGSWLTVV.

The chain couples TRBV28 to TRBJ2-5; D is perhaps TRBD2 (5 bases). The germline V gene has CDR1 MDHEN and CDR2 SYDVKM. The length of the CDR3 is 14 residues. Trimming shortened V by 2 bases and J by 0 bases, and 7 bases separated the two germline ends. The CDR3 nucleotides read TGTGCCAGCAGTTTAGGAGGATACCAAGAGACCCAGTACTTC. Translation gives CASSLGGYQETQYF.

The chain joins TRBV2 to TRBJ1-2, with D unclear. The germline CDR1 and CDR2 sequences are SNHLY and FYNNEI. Trimming cost V 8 bases and J 3 bases, with 13 bases left between them. The CDR3 runs to 13 residues. The DNA for the CDR3 is TGTGCCAGCGGGAGCGAAGGGTACTATGGCTACACCTTC. This codes for CASGSEGYYGYTF.

This clone was observed a handful of times. This sequence joins TRBV21-1 and TRBJ1-2; the table's D call, TRBD1, was not checked against the DNA. TRBV21-1 is shown as a pseudogene. This CDR3 has 12 residues. CDR3 bases: TGTGCCAGCAAGGCAGGCTACTATGGCTACACCTTC. Protein: CASKAGYYGYTF.

The chain links TRBV5-4 to TRBJ1-6, with TRBD1 matching over 7 bases. Trimming cost V 0 bases and J 4 bases; bases outside gene matches: 1. Germline-derived CDR1 and CDR2 are SGHNT and YYREEE (reference sequence). This CDR3 is built from 15 residues. CDR3 sequence reads: CASSLGTGYNSPLHF. The CDR3 region has the DNA TGTGCCAGCAGCTTGGGGACAGGATATAATTCACCCCTCCACTTT.

The chain has TRBV2 and TRBJ2-1; 11 bases line up with TRBD2. The V segment lost 6 bases and the J segment 4 bases; nucleotides outside the gene matches: 5. Germline assignment: CDR1 SNHLY and CDR2 FYNNEI. The CDR3 consists of 15 residues. CDR3 protein: CASRDRTSGYNEQFF. The CDR3 DNA sequence: TGTGCCAGCAGGGATCGGACTAGCGGGTACAATGAGCAGTTCTTC.

V is TRBV6-5 and J is TRBJ2-7, with D possibly being TRBD2 (5 bases). This CDR3 has 13 amino acids. V gave up 7 bases and J gave up 0 bases, with 10 bases separating them. The germline V gene has CDR1 MNHEY and CDR2 SVGAGI. The CDR3 reads CASTTAGSYEQYF. As DNA, the CDR3 is TGTGCCAGCACAACCGCGGGCTCCTACGAGCAGTACTTC.

This chain uses TRBV5-1 with TRBJ1-5; D may be TRBD1 (6 bases). This CDR3 comprises 16 residues. CDR1 SGHRS and CDR2 YFSETQ come from the germline V gene. The V end lost 0 bases, the J end lost 7 bases, and 17 bases lay between the germline ends. The CDR3 DNA reads as TGCGCCAGCAGCTTGGGGTCCCCAGGGGCCGACCAGCCCCAGCATTTT. Its translation: CASSLGSPGADQPQHF.

This clone was counted once. The chain combines TRBV7-6 with TRBJ1-5; D remains ambiguous. V lost 4 bases and J 7 bases, leaving 11 bases between the germline ends. CDR3 length: 13 amino acids. CDR1 is SGHVS, CDR2 FNYEAQ, per germline. The CDR3 sequence is CASSSGAAQPQHF. The CDR3 nucleotides read TGTGCCAGCAGCTCCGGAGCCGCCCAGCCCCAGCATTTT.